This T cell receptor beta chain was identified in a study of T cell repertoires in aging, cancer and after chemotherapy. Amplification of TCR beta used genomic DNA extracted from peripheral blood. TRB rearrangements spanning V, D and J were amplified using mixed TRB-A/B primers. TCRdb called the multiplex PCR reads again in MiXCR, with one record for every CDR3 protein. Here the sample spans around 13,000 distinct CDR3 sequences, approximately 34% being singletons. Trimming shortened V by 6 bases and J by 1 base, and 10 bases separated the two germline ends. CDR1 is MNHNS, CDR2 SASEGT, per germline. The CDR3 is 13 amino acids.

The receptor's source is a human donor in good health. The donor label of this sample is uncertain. Sequenced input: blood. J is TRBJ2-7 and V is TRBV6-1, with D tentatively TRBD1 (5 bases). The CDR3 reads CASRAAGSYEQYF. The CDR3 DNA sequence: TGTGCCAGCAGGGCTGCAGGGTCCTACGAGCAGTACTTC.